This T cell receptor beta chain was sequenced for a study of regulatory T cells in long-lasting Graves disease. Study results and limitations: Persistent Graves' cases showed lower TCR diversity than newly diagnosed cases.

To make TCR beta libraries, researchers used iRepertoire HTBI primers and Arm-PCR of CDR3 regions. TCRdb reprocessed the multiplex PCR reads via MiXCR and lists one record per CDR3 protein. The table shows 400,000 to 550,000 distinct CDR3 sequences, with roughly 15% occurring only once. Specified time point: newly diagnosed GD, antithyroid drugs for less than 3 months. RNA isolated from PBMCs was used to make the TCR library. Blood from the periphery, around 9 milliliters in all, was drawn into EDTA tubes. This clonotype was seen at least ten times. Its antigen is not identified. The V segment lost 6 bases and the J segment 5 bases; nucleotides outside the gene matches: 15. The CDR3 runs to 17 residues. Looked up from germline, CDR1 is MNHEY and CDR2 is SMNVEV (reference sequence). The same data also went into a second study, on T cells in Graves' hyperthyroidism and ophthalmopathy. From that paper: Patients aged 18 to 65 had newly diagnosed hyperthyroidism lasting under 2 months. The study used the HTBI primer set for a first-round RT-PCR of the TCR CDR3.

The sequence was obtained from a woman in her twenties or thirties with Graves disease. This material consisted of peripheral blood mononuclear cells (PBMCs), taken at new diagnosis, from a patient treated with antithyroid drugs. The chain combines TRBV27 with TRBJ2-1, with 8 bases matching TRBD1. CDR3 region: CASSTDRAKRRDNEQFF. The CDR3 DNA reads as TGTGCCAGCAGCACGGACAGGGCTAAGCGGAGGGACAATGAGCAGTTCTTC.